The clone carrying this T cell receptor (beta chain) was counted only a few times. Its antigen is as yet unknown. This sample is part of a study of beta chain features in type 1 diabetes. Study-wide background: In all, around 100 million sorted cells from all samples were analyzed. Whole-study findings and limits: Shorter TCRB CDR3s, moderately but significantly so, were found in Type 1 diabetes patients in all four CD4+ subsets. For cells with high TCR expression, cDNA sequencing could yield over-representation.

CDR1 is SEHNR and CDR2 is FQNEAQ in the germline V gene (reference sequence). The junction had 10 bases not matched to a gene; V was cut back by 11 bases and J by 3 bases. The CDR3 extends over 13 amino acids. Donors underwent one heparinised blood draw, about 120 mL on average. Expressed TCRB transcripts were sequenced because the entire RNA isolate underwent reverse transcription. TCRdb's table, derived via immunoSEQ multiplex PCR, lists solely in-frame clones and lacks some. In the table there are a few hundred thousand clones, around 28% of which are singletons. The TCR comes from a man aged 18 to 30 in good health. The sequenced material came from naive CD4+ T cells from blood. J is TRBJ2-7 and V is TRBV7-9, with 7 bases lining up with TRBD1. Written as DNA, the CDR3 is TGTGCCTATCGGGCAGGGGGTATCTACGAGCAGTACTTC. Its translation: CAYRAGGIYEQYF.